Below, 8 T cell receptor beta chains from the same sample are listed, as sequenced in a study of cytomegalovirus exposure and HLA in healthy donors. Amplification used 60 Vbeta primers and 13 Jbeta primers. The assay was immunoSEQ multiplex PCR, and TCRdb's table has in-frame clones only and misses some. The sample's table shows 150,000 to 200,000 clones. The sequenced material came from PBMCs. The receptors derive from an older woman in good health and CMV-seronegative.

This chain links TRBV6-1 with TRBJ2-3; 8 bases line up with TRBD2. The junction had 11 bases not matched to a gene; V was cut back by 4 bases and J by 2 bases. This CDR3 is 17 amino acids long. The germline CDR1 and CDR2 sequences are MNHNS and SASEGT. CDR3 in amino acids: CASSVNPSGGPTDTQYF. The CDR3 DNA is TGTGCCAGCAGTGTCAATCCCAGCGGGGGTCCCACAGATACGCAGTATTTT.

The genes are TRBV25-1 and TRBJ2-5, with 7 bases lining up with TRBD2. The CDR3 runs to 13 residues. Trimming removed 5 bases from V and 5 bases from J; junction bases left unmatched: 5. Germline V gene lookup returns CDR1 MGHDK and CDR2 SYGVNS. CDR3 nucleotides: TGTGCCAGCAGTCTGGGGGGGAGGGAGACCCAGTACTTC. Its protein is CASSLGGRETQYF.

The rearrangement joins TRBV5-1 to TRBJ1-5, with 7 nucleotides matching TRBD1. CDR1 and CDR2 (germline): SGHRS, YFSETQ. V lost 4 bases and J lost 4; bases outside the gene matches: 2. The CDR3 runs to 13 residues. The CDR3 is CASSVTGNQPQHF. The CDR3 DNA follows: TGCGCCAGCAGCGTGACAGGGAATCAGCCCCAGCATTTT.

The chain joins TRBV25-1 to TRBJ2-4, with TRBD2 as a possible D gene (7 bases). Between the trimmed V and J ends, which lost 5 bases and 7 bases, there was a span of 15 bases. Germline CDR1 reads MGHDK; CDR2 reads SYGVNS. The length of the CDR3 is 14 residues. CDR3 sequence (DNA): TGTGCCAGCAGTAATCGGGGGGCAGGGAACATTCAGTACTTC. Amino acids: CASSNRGAGNIQYF.

The chain has TRBV29-1 and TRBJ1-4, with 10 bases matching TRBD1. Germline V CDR1 and CDR2: SQVTM, ANQGSEA. This CDR3 comprises 16 residues. The V segment lost 3 bases and the J segment 6 bases; nucleotides outside the gene matches: 10. CDR3: CSVETGTGDGYEKLFF. The CDR3, as DNA: TGCAGCGTTGAGACCGGGACAGGGGATGGGTATGAAAAACTGTTTTTT.

The chain employs TRBV9 and TRBJ1-1; a possible D gene is TRBD1 (5 bases). The CDR3 runs to 13 residues. CDR1 is SGDLS and CDR2 is YYNGEE in the germline V gene. V lost 0 bases and J lost 5, with 8 bases in between. Here the CDR3 DNA reads TGTGCCAGCAGCGTAGTAAGGGGAACTGAAGCTTTCTTT. It yields the protein CASSVVRGTEAFF.

As concerns this clone: The junction shows a germline mismatch at one end, possibly a read error. The chain is built from TRBV29-1 and TRBJ2-5, with a possible D match to TRBD1 (5 bases). The V gene's germline CDR1 is SQVTM and CDR2 ANQGSEA. The CDR3 covers 13 residues. As DNA, the CDR3 is TGCAGCGTGGGGCGAGCACCTCAAGGGACCCAGTACTTC. It codes for CSVGRAPQGTQYF.

The CDR3 reads CASSLVETLFYDTDTQYF. The CDR3 bases are TGTGCCAGCAGCTTAGTGGAGACTCTGTTTTACGACACAGATACGCAGTATTTT. This chain joins TRBV7-2 and TRBJ2-3; D remains unclear. The CDR3 extends over 18 amino acids. V was clipped by 1 base and J by 2 bases, with 19 bases between them. Germline CDR1 is SGHTA and CDR2 is FQGNSA.